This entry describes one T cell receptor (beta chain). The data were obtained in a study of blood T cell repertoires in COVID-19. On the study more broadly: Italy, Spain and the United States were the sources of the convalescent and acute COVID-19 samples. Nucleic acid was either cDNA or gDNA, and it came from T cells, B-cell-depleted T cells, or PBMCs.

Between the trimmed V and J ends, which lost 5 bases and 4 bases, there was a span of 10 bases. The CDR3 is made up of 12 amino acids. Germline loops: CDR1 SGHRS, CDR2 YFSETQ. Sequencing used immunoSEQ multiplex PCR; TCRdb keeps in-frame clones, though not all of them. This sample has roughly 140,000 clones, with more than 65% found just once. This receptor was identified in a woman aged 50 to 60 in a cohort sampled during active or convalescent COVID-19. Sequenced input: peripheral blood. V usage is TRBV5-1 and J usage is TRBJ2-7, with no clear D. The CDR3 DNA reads TGCGCCAGCAGTTCCCAGGATTACGAGCAGTACTTC. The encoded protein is CASSSQDYEQYF.